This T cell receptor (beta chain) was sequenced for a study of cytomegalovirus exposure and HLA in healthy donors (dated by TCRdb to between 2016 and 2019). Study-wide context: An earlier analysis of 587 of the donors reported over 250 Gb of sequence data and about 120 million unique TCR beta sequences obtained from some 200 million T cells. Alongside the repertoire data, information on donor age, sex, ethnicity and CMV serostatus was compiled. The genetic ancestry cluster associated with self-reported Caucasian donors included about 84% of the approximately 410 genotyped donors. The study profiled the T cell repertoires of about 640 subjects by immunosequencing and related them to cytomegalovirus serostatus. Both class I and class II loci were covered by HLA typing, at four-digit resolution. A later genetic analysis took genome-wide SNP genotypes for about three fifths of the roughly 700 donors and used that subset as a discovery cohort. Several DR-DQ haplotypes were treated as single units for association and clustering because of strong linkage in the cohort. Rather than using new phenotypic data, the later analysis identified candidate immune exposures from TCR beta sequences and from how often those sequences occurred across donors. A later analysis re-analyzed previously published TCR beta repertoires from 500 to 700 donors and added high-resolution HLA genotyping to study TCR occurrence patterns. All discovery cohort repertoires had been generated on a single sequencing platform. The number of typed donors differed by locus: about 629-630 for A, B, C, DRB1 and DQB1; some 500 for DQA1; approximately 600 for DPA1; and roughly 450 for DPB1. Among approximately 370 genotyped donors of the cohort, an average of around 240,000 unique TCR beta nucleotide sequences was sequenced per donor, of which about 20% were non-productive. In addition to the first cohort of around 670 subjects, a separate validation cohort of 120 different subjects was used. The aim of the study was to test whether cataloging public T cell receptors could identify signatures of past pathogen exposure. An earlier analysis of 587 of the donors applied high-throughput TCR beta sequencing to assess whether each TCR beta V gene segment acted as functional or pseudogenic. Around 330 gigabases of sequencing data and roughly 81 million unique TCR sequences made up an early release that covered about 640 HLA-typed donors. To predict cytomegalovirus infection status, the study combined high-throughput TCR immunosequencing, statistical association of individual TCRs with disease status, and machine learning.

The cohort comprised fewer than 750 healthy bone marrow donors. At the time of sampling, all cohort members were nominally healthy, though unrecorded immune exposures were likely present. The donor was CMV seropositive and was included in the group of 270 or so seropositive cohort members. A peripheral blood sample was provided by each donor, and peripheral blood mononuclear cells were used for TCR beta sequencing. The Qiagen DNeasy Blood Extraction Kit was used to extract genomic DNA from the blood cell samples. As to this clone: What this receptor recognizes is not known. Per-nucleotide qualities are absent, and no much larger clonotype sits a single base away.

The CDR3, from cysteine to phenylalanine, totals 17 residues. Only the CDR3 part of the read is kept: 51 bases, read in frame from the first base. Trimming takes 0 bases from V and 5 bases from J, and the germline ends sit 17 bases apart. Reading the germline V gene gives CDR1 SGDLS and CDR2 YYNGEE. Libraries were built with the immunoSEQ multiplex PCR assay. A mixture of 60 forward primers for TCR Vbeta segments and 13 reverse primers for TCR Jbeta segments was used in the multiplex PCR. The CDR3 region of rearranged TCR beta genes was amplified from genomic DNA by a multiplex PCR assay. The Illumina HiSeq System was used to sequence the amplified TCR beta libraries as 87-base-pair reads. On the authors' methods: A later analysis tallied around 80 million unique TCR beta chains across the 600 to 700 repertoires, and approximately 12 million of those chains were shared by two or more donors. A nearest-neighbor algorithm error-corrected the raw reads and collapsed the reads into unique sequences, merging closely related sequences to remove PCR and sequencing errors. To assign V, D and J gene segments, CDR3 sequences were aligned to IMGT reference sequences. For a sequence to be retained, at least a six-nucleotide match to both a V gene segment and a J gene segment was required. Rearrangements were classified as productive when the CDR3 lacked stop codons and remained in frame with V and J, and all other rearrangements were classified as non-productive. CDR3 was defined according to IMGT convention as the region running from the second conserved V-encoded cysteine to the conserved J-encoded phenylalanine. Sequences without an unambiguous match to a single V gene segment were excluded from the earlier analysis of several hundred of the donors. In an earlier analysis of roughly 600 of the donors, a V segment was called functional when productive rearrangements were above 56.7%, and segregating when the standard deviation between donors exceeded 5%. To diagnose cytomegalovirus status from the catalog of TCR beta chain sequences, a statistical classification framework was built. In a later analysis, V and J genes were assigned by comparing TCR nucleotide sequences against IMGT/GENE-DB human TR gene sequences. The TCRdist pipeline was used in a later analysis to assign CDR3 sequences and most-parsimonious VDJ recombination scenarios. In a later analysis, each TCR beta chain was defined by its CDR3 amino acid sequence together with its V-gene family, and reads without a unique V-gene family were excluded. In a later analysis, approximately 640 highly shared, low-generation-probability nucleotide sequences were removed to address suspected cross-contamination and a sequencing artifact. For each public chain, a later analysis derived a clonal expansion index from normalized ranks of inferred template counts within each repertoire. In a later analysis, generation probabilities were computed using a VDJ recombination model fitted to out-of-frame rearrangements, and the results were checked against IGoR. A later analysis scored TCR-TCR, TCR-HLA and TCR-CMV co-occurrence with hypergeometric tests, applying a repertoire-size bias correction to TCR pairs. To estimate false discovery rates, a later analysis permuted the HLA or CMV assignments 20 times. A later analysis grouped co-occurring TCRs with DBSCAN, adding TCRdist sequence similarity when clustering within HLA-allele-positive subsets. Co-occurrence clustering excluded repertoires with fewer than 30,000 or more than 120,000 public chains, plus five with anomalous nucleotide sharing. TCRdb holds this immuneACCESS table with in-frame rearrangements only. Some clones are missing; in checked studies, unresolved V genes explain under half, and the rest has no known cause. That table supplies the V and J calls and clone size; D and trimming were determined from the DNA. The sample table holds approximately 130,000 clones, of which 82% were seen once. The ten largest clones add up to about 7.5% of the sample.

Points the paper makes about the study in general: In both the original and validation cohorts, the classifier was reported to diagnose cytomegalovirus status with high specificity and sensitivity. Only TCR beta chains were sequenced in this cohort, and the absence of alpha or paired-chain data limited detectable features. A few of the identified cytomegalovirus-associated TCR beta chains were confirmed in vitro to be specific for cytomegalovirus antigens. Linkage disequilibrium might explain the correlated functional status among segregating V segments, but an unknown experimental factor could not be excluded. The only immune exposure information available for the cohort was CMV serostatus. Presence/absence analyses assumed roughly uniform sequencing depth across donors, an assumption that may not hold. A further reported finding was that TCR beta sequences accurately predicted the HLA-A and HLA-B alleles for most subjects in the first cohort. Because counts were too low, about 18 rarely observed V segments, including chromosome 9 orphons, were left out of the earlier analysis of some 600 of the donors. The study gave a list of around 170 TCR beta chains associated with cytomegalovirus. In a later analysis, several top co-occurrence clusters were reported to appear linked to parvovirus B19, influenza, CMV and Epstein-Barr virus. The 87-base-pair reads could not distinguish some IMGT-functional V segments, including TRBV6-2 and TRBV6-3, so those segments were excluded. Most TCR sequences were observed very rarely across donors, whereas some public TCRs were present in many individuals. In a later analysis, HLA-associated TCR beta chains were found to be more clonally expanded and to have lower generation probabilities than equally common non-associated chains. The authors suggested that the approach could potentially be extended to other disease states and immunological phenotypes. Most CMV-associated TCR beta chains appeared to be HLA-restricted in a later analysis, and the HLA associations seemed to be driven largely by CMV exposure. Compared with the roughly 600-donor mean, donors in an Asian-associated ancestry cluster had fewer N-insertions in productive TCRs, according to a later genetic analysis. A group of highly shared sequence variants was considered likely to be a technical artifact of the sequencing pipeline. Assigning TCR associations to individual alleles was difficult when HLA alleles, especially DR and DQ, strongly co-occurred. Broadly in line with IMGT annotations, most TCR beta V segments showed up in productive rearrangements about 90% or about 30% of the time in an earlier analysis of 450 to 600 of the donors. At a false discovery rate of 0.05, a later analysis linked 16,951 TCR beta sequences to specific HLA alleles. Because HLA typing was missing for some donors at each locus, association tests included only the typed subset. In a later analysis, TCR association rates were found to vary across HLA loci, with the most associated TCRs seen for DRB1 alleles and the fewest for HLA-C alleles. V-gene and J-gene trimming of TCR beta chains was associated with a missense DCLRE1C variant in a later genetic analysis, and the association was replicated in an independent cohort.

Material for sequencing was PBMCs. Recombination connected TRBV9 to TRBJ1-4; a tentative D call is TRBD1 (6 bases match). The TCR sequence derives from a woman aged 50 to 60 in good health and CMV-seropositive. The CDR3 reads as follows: CASSVGGNRAQNEKLFF. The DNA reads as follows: TGTGCCAGCAGCGTAGGGGGCAACAGGGCTCAAAATGAAAAACTGTTTTTT.